The 25 T cell receptor beta chains below come from one sample, sequenced in a study of blood T cell repertoires in COVID-19. Profiling relied on immunoSEQ multiplex PCR, and the TCRdb table lists in-frame clones only, not all of them. The table shows 120,000 to 150,000 clones, with about 80% occurring only once. Sequenced sample: peripheral blood. Source of these receptors: a man aged 60 to 75 with acute or convalescent COVID-19.

The genes are TRBV29-1 and TRBJ1-1; D is possibly TRBD1 (6 bases). CDR3 size: 15 residues. Germline V gene lookup returns CDR1 SQVTM and CDR2 ANQGSEA. V was clipped by 0 bases and J by 4 bases, with 15 bases between them. The CDR3 DNA follows: TGCAGCGTTGAAGAGCAGACAGGTAGGGCCACTGAAGCTTTCTTT. It specifies CSVEEQTGRATEAFF.

This sequence joins TRBV6-2 or TRBV6-3 and TRBJ2-7; D is possibly TRBD1 (6 bases). Germline V gives CDR1 MNHEY, CDR2 SVGEGT. V gave up 5 bases and J gave up 9 bases, with 11 bases separating them. The CDR3 has 11 amino acids. The CDR3 protein is CASSIGQPQYF. The CDR3 DNA reads TGTGCCAGCAGTATCGGACAGCCGCAGTACTTC.

This sequence joins TRBV6-2 or TRBV6-3 and TRBJ1-1, with 10 bases matching TRBD1. The CDR3 sequence is 16 residues long. CDR1 and CDR2 from the germline V gene are MNHEY and SVGEGT. The V and J ends lost 5 bases and 0 bases, in that order; junction bases with no gene match: 6. CDR3 region: CASSPGTGAMNTEAFF. CDR3 bases: TGTGCCAGCAGTCCCGGGACAGGGGCCATGAACACTGAAGCTTTCTTT.

This chain joins TRBV7-9 and TRBJ2-3; D perhaps matches TRBD2 (6 bases). V lost 1 base and J 1 base, leaving 12 bases between the germline ends. CDR3 size: 16 residues. CDR1 SEHNR and CDR2 FQNEAQ come from the germline V gene (reference sequence). CDR3 sequence: CASSLGNAGRTDTQYF. CDR3 sequence (DNA): TGTGCCAGCAGCTTAGGTAACGCGGGACGCACAGATACGCAGTATTTT.

V is TRBV14 and J is TRBJ2-3; TRBD1 aligns across 7 bases. The CDR3 spans 19 residues. Unmatched junction bases numbered 15, after V lost 2 bases and J lost 1 base. Germline assignment: CDR1 SGHDN and CDR2 FVKESK. DNA for the CDR3: TGTGCCAGCAGCCAAATCCCCTTCCTGACAGGGCTAGGCACAGATACGCAGTATTTT. Encoded protein: CASSQIPFLTGLGTDTQYF.

The chain recombines TRBV5-5 with TRBJ2-7, with D maybe TRBD1 (6 bases). There are 15 residues in the CDR3. Trimming cost V 2 bases and J 3 bases, with 15 bases left between them. CDR1 and CDR2 from the germline V gene are SGHKS and YYEKEE (reference sequence). The CDR3 nucleotides read TGTGCCAGCAGCTTTTTCGAACAAGGGGGCTACGAGCAGTACTTC. Protein product: CASSFFEQGGYEQYF.

This clone came up a few times. The chain combines TRBV28 with TRBJ1-6; D uncertain. The CDR3 totals 14 residues. Trimming stripped 8 bases from V and 4 bases from J, with 12 bases between. The germline CDR1 and CDR2 sequences are MDHEN and SYDVKM. In DNA form, the CDR3 reads TGTGCCAGCCAGGCCGTTGATTATAATTCACCCCTCCACTTT. It codes for CASQAVDYNSPLHF.

J is TRBJ1-2 and V is TRBV2; D is ambiguous. Germline V lookup: CDR1 SNHLY, CDR2 FYNNEI. Trimming removed 3 bases from V and 5 bases from J, with 13 bases in between. This CDR3 is 14 amino acids long. Here the CDR3 reads CASSDPGRAYGYTF. CDR3 DNA: TGTGCCAGCAGTGACCCGGGGAGGGCATATGGCTACACCTTC.

The chain is built from TRBV9 and TRBJ2-1, with 15 bases matching TRBD2. The V and J ends lost 3 bases and 7 bases, in that order; junction bases with no gene match: 8. The CDR3 covers 17 residues. Per germline, CDR1 SGDLS and CDR2 YYNGEE. The CDR3: CASSETGTSGRSNEQFF. The CDR3 DNA sequence: TGTGCCAGCAGCGAAACCGGGACTAGCGGGAGGTCGAATGAGCAGTTCTTC.

The CDR3 sequence: CASSLDRPTGVNEKLFF. CDR3 nucleotide sequence: TGTGCCAGCAGCTTAGATCGTCCTACGGGAGTCAATGAAAAACTGTTTTTT. The chain carries TRBV11-2 and TRBJ1-4; D ambiguous. Trimming stripped 0 bases from V and 5 bases from J, with 16 bases between. The CDR3 is 17 amino acids. Germline lookup yields CDR1 SGHAT and CDR2 FQNNGV.

The gene calls are TRBV4-3 and TRBJ1-5; D remains unclear. V was trimmed by 1 base and J by 2 bases, leaving 12 bases between them. The CDR3 has 16 residues. Germline loops: CDR1 LGHNA, CDR2 YSLEER. As DNA, the CDR3 is TGCGCCAGCAGCCAAGTCGTCTGGGGAGGCAATCAGCCCCAGCATTTT. It encodes CASSQVVWGGNQPQHF.

The table lists this clone with a few counts. This chain links TRBV7-2 with TRBJ1-2; 8 bases line up with TRBD1. In germline, CDR1 is SGHTA, CDR2 FQGNSA. With V trimmed by 4 bases and J by 8 bases, 9 bases remained unmatched. This CDR3 has 14 residues. DNA for the CDR3: TGTGCCAGCAGCTCCAGGGGGCGCTTGGGAGGCTACACCTTC. Translation: CASSSRGRLGGYTF. The full variable domain, with the rest looked up from reference TRBV7-2 and TRBJ1-2, is GAGVSQSPSNKVTEKGKDVELRCDPISGHTALYWYRQSLGQGLEFLIYFQGNSAPDKSGLPSDRFSAERTGGSVSTLTIQRTQQEDSAVYLCASSSRGRLGGYTFGSGTRLTVV.

The genes are TRBV5-1 and TRBJ2-5; TRBD2 is a possible D gene (6 bases). V lost 5 bases to trimming and J lost 5 bases, with 10 bases between them. Germline V gene lookup returns CDR1 SGHRS and CDR2 YFSETQ. The CDR3 runs 12 residues. The CDR3 nucleotides are TGCGCCAGCAGGAGGGACTTCGAGACCCAGTACTTC. This encodes CASRRDFETQYF.

The V gene is TRBV19, the J gene TRBJ2-7, with TRBD1 matching 9 bases. This CDR3 contains 14 residues. Germline-derived CDR1 and CDR2 are LNHDA and SQIVND (reference sequence). The trim removed 5 bases at V and 1 base at J, leaving 3 bases unmatched. The CDR3 coding sequence is TGTGCCAGTAGTCCGACAGGGGGATCCTACGAGCAGTACTTC. This sequence encodes CASSPTGGSYEQYF.

The CDR3 here is CASRGTGVGEQYF. Here the CDR3 DNA reads TGTGCCAGCCGGGGGACCGGGGTGGGCGAGCAGTACTTC. This chain joins TRBV2 and TRBJ2-7, with D tentatively TRBD2 (6 bases). The CDR3 has 13 amino acids. The ends were cut back, 8 bases at V and 6 bases at J, with 17 bases in the middle. Looked up from germline, CDR1 is SNHLY and CDR2 is FYNNEI.

This rearrangement joins TRBV11-3 to TRBJ2-3; TRBD1 matches at 11 bases. This CDR3 has 15 amino acids. CDR1 is SGHNT and CDR2 is YENEEA in the germline V gene. The trim removed 5 bases at V and 4 bases at J, leaving 5 bases unmatched. The CDR3 nucleotides read TGTGCCAGCAGCGGAGGACAGGGGGCCGCAGATACGCAGTATTTT. Encoded protein: CASSGGQGAADTQYF.

V is TRBV24-1 and J is TRBJ2-7; TRBD1 matches 10 bases. This CDR3 is 15 amino acids long. Germline CDR1 is KGHDR and CDR2 is SFDVKD. With 9 bases clipped from V and 3 bases from J, the junction kept 10 bases outside the gene matches. The CDR3 is CATRISGTGDYEQYF. The CDR3 nucleotides read TGTGCCACCCGCATCTCCGGGACAGGGGACTACGAGCAGTACTTC.

The rearrangement links TRBV20-1 to TRBJ2-7, with 10 bases lining up with TRBD1. The CDR3 loop spans 13 amino acids. J gave up 9 bases and V 6 bases, and 11 bases lay outside the gene matches. The germline V gene has CDR1 DFQATT and CDR2 SNEGSKA (reference sequence). The CDR3 sequence is CSASPGTGELQYF. The CDR3 DNA reads as TGCAGTGCAAGTCCCGGGACAGGGGAGTTGCAGTACTTC.

The rearrangement links TRBV5-5 to TRBJ2-7; 8 nucleotides align to TRBD1. The junction had 9 bases not matched to a gene; V was cut back by 4 bases and J by 3 bases. The germline V gene has CDR1 SGHKS and CDR2 YYEKEE (reference sequence). CDR3 length equals 15 residues. For the CDR3, the DNA is TGTGCCAGCAGCCACAGGGACAGGAAAGACTACGAGCAGTACTTC. Protein sequence: CASSHRDRKDYEQYF.

The rearrangement joins TRBV12-3 or TRBV12-4 to TRBJ1-5, with D uncertain. The CDR3 runs 13 residues. V was clipped by 6 bases and J by 6 bases, with 12 bases between them. CDR3 amino acids: CASRRLAGQPQHF. The CDR3 nucleotides read TGTGCCAGCAGGCGACTCGCGGGTCAGCCCCAGCATTTT.

This chain links TRBV19 with TRBJ2-1; 10 nucleotides align to TRBD2. J was trimmed by 7 bases and V by 5 bases; bases with no gene match: 2. This CDR3 is 13 amino acids long. Per the germline V gene, CDR1 is LNHDA and CDR2 is SQIVND (reference sequence). CDR3 nucleotide sequence: TGTGCCAGTAGTTCGACTAGCGGGAATGAGCAGTTCTTC. Protein sequence: CASSSTSGNEQFF. The entire variable domain, with the rest obtained from reference TRBV19 and TRBJ2-1, is as follows: DGGITQSPKYLFRKEGQNVTLSCEQNLNHDAMYWYRQDPGQGLRLIYYSQIVNDFQKGDIAEGYSVSREKKESFPLTVTSAQKNPTAFYLCASSSTSGNEQFFGPGTRLTVL.

The chain combines TRBV2 with TRBJ2-2, with TRBD2 identical over 7 bases. Germline trimming cut 7 bases from V and 0 bases from J; bases unmatched to any gene: 2. This CDR3 region has 14 residues. The germline CDR1 and CDR2 sequences are SNHLY and FYNNEI. CDR3 loop: CASKRDPNTGELFF. The CDR3 coding sequence is TGTGCCAGCAAGCGGGACCCGAACACCGGGGAGCTGTTTTTT.

CDR3 DNA sequence: TGTGCCAGCAGCGTAGAGGGGCGCGATATTCCTGGCTACACCTTC. This translates into CASSVEGRDIPGYTF. This chain joins TRBV9 and TRBJ1-2, with D maybe TRBD1 (5 bases). V lost 0 bases and J 7 bases, leaving 16 bases between the germline ends. Germline lookup yields CDR1 SGDLS and CDR2 YYNGEE. This CDR3 spans 15 amino acids. The full variable domain, with the rest looked up from reference TRBV9 and TRBJ1-2, is DSGVTQTPKHLITATGQRVTLRCSPRSGDLSVYWYQQSLDQGLQFLIQYYNGEERAKGNILERFSAQQFPDLHSELNLSSLELGDSALYFCASSVEGRDIPGYTFGSGTRLTVV.

J is TRBJ2-5 and V is TRBV19; 11 positions agree with TRBD2. Germline CDR1 is LNHDA and CDR2 is SQIVND (reference sequence). The CDR3 covers 15 residues. V lost 5 bases and J lost 5; bases outside the gene matches: 7. Here the CDR3 DNA reads TGTGCCAGTAGTGTACTAGCGGGAGCGGGGGAGACCCAGTACTTC. Residues: CASSVLAGAGETQYF. Filled out from reference TRBV19 and TRBJ2-5, the complete variable domain reads DGGITQSPKYLFRKEGQNVTLSCEQNLNHDAMYWYRQDPGQGLRLIYYSQIVNDFQKGDIAEGYSVSREKKESFPLTVTSAQKNPTAFYLCASSVLAGAGETQYFGPGTRLLVL.

This CDR3 reads CASSPPNRGRGEAFF. CDR3 DNA sequence: TGTGCCAGCTCACCACCGAACAGGGGGCGCGGTGAAGCTTTCTTT. This chain uses TRBV18 with TRBJ1-1, with 9 bases that match TRBD1. The CDR3 runs to 15 residues. CDR1 and CDR2 (germline): KGHSH, LQKENI. Losses at the gene ends were 0 bases for V and 7 bases for J; bases not matched to a gene: 6.